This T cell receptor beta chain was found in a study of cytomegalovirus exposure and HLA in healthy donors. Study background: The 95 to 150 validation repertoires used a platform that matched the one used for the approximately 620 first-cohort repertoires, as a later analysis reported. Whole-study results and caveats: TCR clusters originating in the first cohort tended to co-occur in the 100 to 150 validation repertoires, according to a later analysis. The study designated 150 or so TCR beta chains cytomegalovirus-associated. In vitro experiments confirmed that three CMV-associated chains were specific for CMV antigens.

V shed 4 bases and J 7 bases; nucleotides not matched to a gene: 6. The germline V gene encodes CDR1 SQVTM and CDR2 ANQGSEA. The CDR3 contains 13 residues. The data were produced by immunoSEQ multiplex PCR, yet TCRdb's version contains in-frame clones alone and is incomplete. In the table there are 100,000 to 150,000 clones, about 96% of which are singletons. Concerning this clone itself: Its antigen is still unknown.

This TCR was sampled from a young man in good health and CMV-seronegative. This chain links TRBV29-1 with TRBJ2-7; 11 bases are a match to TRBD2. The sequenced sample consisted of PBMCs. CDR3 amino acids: CSVGRTSGWEQYF. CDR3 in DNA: TGCAGCGTTGGGCGGACTAGCGGGTGGGAGCAGTACTTC.